This passage covers 25 T cell receptor beta chains from one sample sequenced in a study of blood T cell repertoires in COVID-19. Method: immunoSEQ multiplex PCR; TCRdb's copy keeps in-frame clones and lacks some. The sample yields hundreds of thousands of clones, around 86% seen once. Sequenced sample: peripheral blood. These receptors originate from a man in his 70s with acute or convalescent COVID-19.

CDR3 nucleotide sequence: TGTGCCAGCAGTTTATATGACAGGCCCCACCAGCATTTT. This codes for CASSLYDRPHQHF. The chain has TRBV28 and TRBJ1-5, with D possibly TRBD1 on 6 matching bases. V was trimmed by 1 base and J by 12 bases, leaving 13 bases between them. The CDR3 sequence is 13 residues long. The germline gives CDR1 MDHEN, CDR2 SYDVKM.

The chain links TRBV29-1 to TRBJ1-1; 8 nucleotides match TRBD1. The trim removed 4 bases at V and 1 base at J, leaving 5 bases unmatched. CDR1 is SQVTM and CDR2 is ANQGSEA in the germline V gene. The CDR3 is 14 amino acids. CDR3 residues: CSVVGTGPNTEAFF. CDR3 sequence (DNA): TGCAGCGTTGTGGGGACAGGTCCGAACACTGAAGCTTTCTTT.

Points on this clone: Other DNA sequences in this sample translate to the same CDR3. The chain links TRBV28 to TRBJ1-2; 7 bases are a match to TRBD1. The germline gives CDR1 MDHEN, CDR2 SYDVKM. V lost 4 bases, J lost 4 bases, and 0 bases stayed unmatched. The CDR3 runs 12 residues. CDR3 coding DNA: TGTGCCAGCAGTTCAGGGGGCTATGGCTACACCTTC. Translation gives CASSSGGYGYTF.

V gene TRBV5-8 combines with J gene TRBJ2-2; no firm D call. Germline assignment: CDR1 SGHTS and CDR2 YDEGEE. The V end lost 4 bases, the J end lost 4 bases, and 14 bases lay between the germline ends. This CDR3 region has 15 residues. The CDR3 spells CASSLKRSSTGELFF. DNA for the CDR3: TGTGCCAGCAGCCTAAAACGGTCGAGCACCGGGGAGCTGTTTTTT. Supplemented by reference TRBV5-8 and TRBJ2-2, the full variable domain reads EAGVTQSPTHLIKTRGQQATLRCSPISGHTSVYWYQQALGLGLQFLLWYDEGEERNRGNFPPRFSGRQFPNYSSELNVNALELEDSALYLCASSLKRSSTGELFFGEGSRLTVL.

V gene TRBV4-3 combines with J gene TRBJ2-2; D gene unclear. Trimming cost V 0 bases and J 6 bases, with 14 bases left between them. Germline CDR1 and CDR2: LGHNA and YSLEER. The CDR3 extends over 16 amino acids. The CDR3 nucleotides are TGCGCCAGCAGCCAAGAATTTGCGGCAATTCCCGGGGAGCTGTTTTTT. It encodes CASSQEFAAIPGELFF.

The V call is TRBV6-2 or TRBV6-3, the J call TRBJ1-1, with TRBD1 matching 8 bases. This CDR3 spans 17 amino acids. Germline assignment: CDR1 MNHEY and CDR2 SVGEGT. V shed 6 bases and J 1 base; nucleotides not matched to a gene: 13. The CDR3 spells CASSTRRAGQANTEAFF. CDR3 DNA sequence: TGTGCCAGCAGCACAAGAAGAGCGGGACAGGCGAACACTGAAGCTTTCTTT.

This clone was recorded once. At one end the junction does not follow the germline gene, possibly because of a read error. This chain connects TRBV19 to TRBJ1-3; D may be TRBD1 (6 bases). The germline CDR1 and CDR2 sequences are LNHDA and SQIVND (reference sequence). The CDR3 covers 15 residues. Here the CDR3 DNA reads TGTGCCAGTAGTATCGGCAGGGGAACTGGGAACACCATATATTTT. This gives the protein CASSIGRGTGNTIYF.

V and J are TRBV11-2 and TRBJ1-5; D is perhaps TRBD1 (5 bases). The CDR3 sequence is 17 residues long. V lost 0 bases, J lost 4 bases, and 16 bases lay in between. Germline V lookup: CDR1 SGHAT, CDR2 FQNNGV. The CDR3 sequence: CASSLEPRPGTNQPQHF. CDR3 nucleotides: TGTGCCAGCAGCTTAGAGCCACGGCCCGGGACTAATCAGCCCCAGCATTTT.

The chain couples TRBV28 to TRBJ1-1; TRBD1 aligns across 7 bases. This CDR3 is built from 16 residues. V trimming: 2 bases; J trimming: 5 bases; junction bases outside the gene matches: 11. Germline loops: CDR1 MDHEN, CDR2 SYDVKM. The CDR3 loop reads CASSLTPDRWGTEAFF. The CDR3 coding sequence is TGTGCCAGCAGTTTAACCCCGGACAGGTGGGGGACTGAAGCTTTCTTT.

For this clone: In the same sample, other DNA sequences code for this CDR3. The chain joins TRBV7-3 to TRBJ1-1, with D tentatively TRBD1 (6 bases). The CDR3 runs to 14 residues. The germline V gene has CDR1 SGHTA and CDR2 FQGTGA. Between the trimmed V and J ends, which lost 1 base and 1 base, there was a span of 7 bases. The CDR3 spells CASSLRGQNTEAFF. The CDR3 nucleotides read TGTGCCAGCAGCTTAAGGGGGCAGAACACTGAAGCTTTCTTT.

The chain is built from TRBV3-1 (or the pseudogene TRBV3-2) and TRBJ2-3; D unresolved. The CDR3 consists of 20 residues. Trimming left V 1 base short and J 0 bases short, with 23 bases between. Germline V gene data show CDR1 as LGHDT and CDR2 as YNNKEL (reference sequence). The chain's CDR3 is CASSQGVGNGSRSSTDTQYF. The DNA of the CDR3 is TGTGCCAGCAGCCAAGGCGTCGGCAATGGTTCCAGGTCCAGCACAGATACGCAGTATTTT.

This chain uses TRBV6-2 or TRBV6-3 with TRBJ1-4; D is perhaps TRBD1 (5 bases). Trimming removed 6 bases from V and 3 bases from J, with 26 bases in between. The CDR3 is 19 residues long. Germline V gives CDR1 MNHEY, CDR2 SVGEGT. CDR3 in DNA: TGTGCCAGCAGCCTGGATTTCACCCAACCAGGGAACTCTAATGAAAAACTGTTTTTT. The encoded protein is CASSLDFTQPGNSNEKLFF.

The chain joins TRBV4-2 to TRBJ1-3; D gene uncertain. V was trimmed by 0 bases and J by 4 bases, leaving 10 bases between them. The germline CDR1 and CDR2 sequences are LGHNA and YNFKEQ. The CDR3 runs 15 residues. CDR3 in DNA: TGTGCCAGCAGCCAAGATTTCGCACAGGGAAACACCATATATTTT. Translating it yields CASSQDFAQGNTIYF.

This clone was counted between two and nine times. This chain connects TRBV28 to TRBJ2-7; 8 bases match TRBD1. Germline-derived CDR1 and CDR2 are MDHEN and SYDVKM. This CDR3 region has 15 residues. The J segment lost 2 bases and the V segment lost 6 bases, leaving 9 bases of the junction unmatched. DNA for the CDR3: TGTGCCAGCAGCCCGGGGGACAGGTGGACCTACGAGCAGTACTTC. This codes for CASSPGDRWTYEQYF. The entire variable domain, with the rest obtained from reference TRBV28 and TRBJ2-7, is as follows: DVKVTQSSRYLVKRTGEKVFLECVQDMDHENMFWYRQDPGLGLRLIYFSYDVKMKEKGDIPEGYSVSREKKERFSLILESASTNQTSMYLCASSPGDRWTYEQYFGPGTRLTVT.

The chain recombines TRBV18 with TRBJ1-2; 7 bases align to TRBD1. Trimming at V came to 1 base and at J to 4 bases, leaving 3 bases not matched to a gene. Germline assignment: CDR1 KGHSH and CDR2 LQKENI. This CDR3 contains 14 residues. The chain's CDR3 is CASSPRRDSYGYTF. Written as DNA, the CDR3 is TGTGCCAGCTCACCACGCCGGGACAGCTATGGCTACACCTTC.

V usage is TRBV3-1 (or the pseudogene TRBV3-2) and J usage is TRBJ1-1, with a possible D match to TRBD1 (5 bases). The V gene lost 1 base and the J gene lost 11 bases, with 17 bases spanning the gap. Germline V gene sequence: CDR1 LGHDT, CDR2 YNNKEL (reference sequence). There are 14 residues in the CDR3. DNA for the CDR3: TGTGCCAGCAGCCAAGGGAGTATACTCCGGGGGGCTTTCTTT. Translation gives CASSQGSILRGAFF.

The chain has TRBV6-2 or TRBV6-3 and TRBJ2-2, with D maybe TRBD2 (7 bases). This CDR3 is built from 15 residues. CDR1 and CDR2 (germline): MNHEY, SVGEGT. Trimming cost V 2 bases and J 7 bases, with 14 bases left between them. CDR3 protein: CASSYEGGHVGELFF. The CDR3 coding sequence is TGTGCCAGCAGTTACGAGGGGGGGCATGTCGGGGAGCTGTTTTTT.

In nucleotides, the CDR3 is TGTGCCAGCAGTGTCCGGACAGGGGACGTATCTTACAATGAGCAGTTCTTC. Translating it yields CASSVRTGDVSYNEQFF. This chain connects TRBV6-1 to TRBJ2-1; 9 nucleotides line up with TRBD1. Trimming took 4 bases from V and 4 from J; bases not matched to a gene: 11. CDR1 and CDR2 from the germline V gene are MNHNS and SASEGT. CDR3 size: 17 residues.

The rearrangement links TRBV2 to TRBJ2-1; weak D call: TRBD1 (6 bases). V gave up 3 bases and J gave up 2 bases, with 11 bases separating them. Germline V gives CDR1 SNHLY, CDR2 FYNNEI. The CDR3 extends over 15 amino acids. The CDR3 region has the DNA TGTGCCAGCAGTGAGAGGGACACTACCTACAATGAGCAGTTCTTC. This encodes CASSERDTTYNEQFF. Looking up the rest from reference TRBV2 and TRBJ2-1 gives the full variable domain: EPEVTQTPSHQVTQMGQEVILRCVPISNHLYFYWYRQILGQKVEFLVSFYNNEISEKSEIFDDQFSVERPDGSNFTLKIRSTKLEDSAMYFCASSERDTTYNEQFFGPGTRLTVL.

V usage is TRBV6-8 and J usage is TRBJ2-7; 8 bases are shared with TRBD1. The germline V gene has CDR1 MNHGY and CDR2 SAAAGT. Trimming cost V 4 bases and J 2 bases; bases outside gene matches: 4. This CDR3 contains 14 residues. The chain's CDR3 is CASSLGQDAYEQYF. The CDR3 DNA is TGTGCCAGCAGTTTGGGACAGGATGCCTACGAGCAGTACTTC.

In its sample, this clone was seen a few times. The V call is TRBV5-8, the J call TRBJ2-2; 7 positions match TRBD1. The length of the CDR3 is 15 residues. CDR1 and CDR2 (germline): SGHTS, YDEGEE. After removal of 6 bases from V and 1 base from J, the junction contained 6 bases not matched to a gene. The CDR3 spells CASTTRDRNTGELFF. In nucleotides, the CDR3 is TGTGCCAGCACCACACGGGACAGGAACACCGGGGAGCTGTTTTTT.

This chain joins TRBV6-2 or TRBV6-3 and TRBJ1-2, with 7 nucleotides matching TRBD1. The CDR3 has 14 amino acids. Germline V gene sequence: CDR1 MNHEY, CDR2 SVGEGT. V trimming: 4 bases; J trimming: 5 bases; junction bases outside the gene matches: 7. CDR3 amino acids: CASSSQDRIYGYTF. Written as DNA, the CDR3 is TGTGCCAGCAGTTCCCAGGACAGGATATATGGCTACACCTTC.

The chain has TRBV5-8 and TRBJ2-7; D not resolved. With 4 bases removed from V and 0 bases from J, the gap between germline ends came to 8 bases. CDR1 SGHTS and CDR2 YDEGEE come from the germline V gene. This CDR3 has 13 residues. As DNA, the CDR3 is TGTGCCAGCAGCGTATCTAGCTCCTACGAGCAGTACTTC. Protein product: CASSVSSSYEQYF.

The gene calls are TRBV6-4 and TRBJ1-5; a weak D match, TRBD1 (5 bases). The germline V gene encodes CDR1 MRHNA and CDR2 SNTAGT. The CDR3 runs to 15 residues. Trimming cost V 4 bases and J 2 bases, with 12 bases left between them. CDR3 coding DNA: TGTGCCAGCAGTGTGAGCTGGGGCGGCAATCAGCCCCAGCATTTT. Its translation is CASSVSWGGNQPQHF.

This clone occurred once. The chain uses TRBV29-1 and TRBJ1-2; tentatively, D is TRBD1 (5 bases). V was shortened by 3 bases and J by 2 bases, with 19 bases between the two germline ends. Germline values: CDR1 SQVTM, CDR2 ANQGSEA. This CDR3 is 16 amino acids long. As DNA, the CDR3 is TGCAGCGTTGATAACGCTGGGGCGGGGGACAACTATGGCTACACCTTC. Residues: CSVDNAGAGDNYGYTF.